This T cell receptor (beta chain) was sequenced for a study of PD-1 blockade in classical Hodgkin lymphoma. At the level of the study: Nivolumab was given intravenously to patients at 3 mg/kg every 2 weeks. General study points: A significant rise in TCR diversity by C4D1 was seen for CD4+ but not CD8+ cells.

TCRdb's copy holds only in-frame clones and misses some; the assay was immunoSEQ multiplex PCR. The sample consists of 95,000 to 100,000 clones, 75% to 90% of them appearing once. This clone has only a few counts. Its target is not known. Germline-derived CDR1 and CDR2 are SGHRS and YFSETQ. CDR3 size: 13 residues. V was pared by 5 bases and J by 0 bases, with 8 bases between. Every single patient, without exception, relapsed after autologous stem cell transplantation, and brentuximab vedotin exposure varied. The sequence was obtained from a human donor with classical Hodgkin lymphoma. Source: peripheral blood mononuclear cells (PBMCs), taken before the second cycle of nivolumab. The chain couples TRBV5-1 to TRBJ1-1; D unclear. Here the CDR3 DNA reads TGCGCCAGCAGAGTACAGATGAACACTGAAGCTTTCTTT. It encodes CASRVQMNTEAFF.